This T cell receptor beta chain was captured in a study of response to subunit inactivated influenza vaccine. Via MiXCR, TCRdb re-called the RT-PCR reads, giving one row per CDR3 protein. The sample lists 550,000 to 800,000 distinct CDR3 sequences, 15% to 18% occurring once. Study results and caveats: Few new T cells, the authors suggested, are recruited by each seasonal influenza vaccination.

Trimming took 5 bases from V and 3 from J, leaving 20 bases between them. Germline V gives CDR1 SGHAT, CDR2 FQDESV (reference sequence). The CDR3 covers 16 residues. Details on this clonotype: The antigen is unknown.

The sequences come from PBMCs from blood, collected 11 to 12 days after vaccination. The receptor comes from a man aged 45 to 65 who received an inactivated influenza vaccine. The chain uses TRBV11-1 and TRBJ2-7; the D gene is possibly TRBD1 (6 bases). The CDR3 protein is CASSLQSRTDLYEQYF. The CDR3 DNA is TGTGCCAGCAGCCTTCAGAGTCGGACAGATCTCTACGAGCAGTACTTC.